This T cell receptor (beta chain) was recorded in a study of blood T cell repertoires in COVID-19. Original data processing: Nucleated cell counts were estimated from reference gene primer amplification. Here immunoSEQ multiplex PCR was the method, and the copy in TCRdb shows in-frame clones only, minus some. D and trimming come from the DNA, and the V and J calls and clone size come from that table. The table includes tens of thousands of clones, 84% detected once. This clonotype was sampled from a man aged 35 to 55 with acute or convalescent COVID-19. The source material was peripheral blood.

The CDR3 reads CATSRTSGGTYEQYF. For the CDR3, the DNA is TGTGCCACCAGCAGGACTAGCGGGGGAACATACGAGCAGTACTTC. The genes are TRBV15 and TRBJ2-7, with 12 positions matching TRBD2. Germline CDR1 and CDR2: LNHNV and YYDKDF (reference sequence). Trimming at V came to 3 bases and at J to 4 bases, leaving 4 bases not matched to a gene. CDR3 length equals 15 residues.